This T cell receptor beta chain was found in a study of blood T cells in healthy people across ages. Germline lookup yields CDR1 SNHLY and CDR2 FYNNEI. CDR3 length: 12 residues. Trimming took off 8 bases at V and 10 bases at J, with 12 bases between the two ends. A sample-barcoded 5' primer and a J-beta primer mix were used in a second PCR of roughly 7 to 11 cycles. One entry per CDR3 protein, called by TCRdb with MiXCR from the 5' RACE reads. The repertoire holds 550,000 to 600,000 distinct CDR3 sequences, 40% to 50% seen once, with around 23% in the top ten. In its sample, this clonotype was seen a few times.

The J gene is TRBJ1-6, the V gene TRBV2; tentative D call: TRBD1 (5 bases). The TCR comes from a man older than 75 in good health. The specimen sequenced was blood. Written as DNA, the CDR3 is TGTGCCAGCTGCAGGGTGGACTCACCCCTCCACTTT. Protein product: CASCRVDSPLHF.